This section outlines one T cell receptor (beta chain) sequence together with its context. Its antigen is unknown. This entry comes from a study of early stage breast cancer tumors. The wider study: About 70% of the 16 invasive tumors were ER+, PR+ and HER2-.

Profiling relied on immunoSEQ multiplex PCR, and the TCRdb table lists in-frame clones only, not all of them. Here the sample spans several thousand clones, roughly 70% being singletons. Whole-study findings and limits: Tumors had approximately 2.5-fold higher T cell density and higher clonality than adjacent normal breast tissue.

The germline CDR1 and CDR2 sequences are LNHNV and YYDKDF (reference sequence). The CDR3 extends over 17 amino acids. The V and J ends lost 5 bases and 7 bases, in that order; junction bases with no gene match: 16. This rearrangement joins TRBV15 to TRBJ2-1, with TRBD1 matching 8 bases. The receptor was derived from a person aged 50-59 years with breast cancer. Sequences were obtained from breast tumor tissue. In DNA, the CDR3 is TGTGCCACCAGCCCTCGCAAGGGGGACAGGATGTGGAATGAGCAGTTCTTC. Translation gives CATSPRKGDRMWNEQFF. Using reference TRBV15 and TRBJ2-1 for the parts outside the CDR3, the full variable domain is DAMVIQNPRYQVTQFGKPVTLSCSQTLNHNVMYWYQQKSSQAPKLLFHYYDKDFNNEADTPDNFQSRRPNTSFCFLDIRSPGLGDTAMYLCATSPRKGDRMWNEQFFGPGTRLTVL.